This T cell receptor (beta chain) stems from a study of blood T cells in healthy people across ages. General study points: With donor CMV status unknown, expanded clonotype changes were possibly confounded.

Regarding this clonotype: Its matching antigen is unknown.

Then a second PCR, running about 6 to 11 cycles, was carried out with a sample-barcoded 5' primer and a J-beta primer mix. Sequencing recovered at least 2.5 million CDR3-containing paired-end reads from each sample. TCRdb re-called the 5' RACE reads through MiXCR, storing one row per CDR3 protein. The data hold 1,300,000 or so distinct CDR3 sequences, with approximately 60% observed a single time. The authors drew 7.5 to 10 milliliters of peripheral blood from each donor. Total RNA was extracted at no less than 5.5 micrograms per sample. The material sequenced was blood. The TCR originated in a man between 18 and 29 years old in good health.

The CDR3 DNA is TGTGCCAGCAGCTTACTGAACGGGGGATTCACAGATACGCAGTATTTT. It codes for CASSLLNGGFTDTQYF. The gene calls are TRBV7-2 and TRBJ2-3, with D maybe TRBD2 (6 bases). Germline V gene data show CDR1 as SGHTA and CDR2 as FQGNSA. The CDR3 consists of 16 residues. The ends were cut back, 2 bases at V and 2 bases at J, with 14 bases in the middle.